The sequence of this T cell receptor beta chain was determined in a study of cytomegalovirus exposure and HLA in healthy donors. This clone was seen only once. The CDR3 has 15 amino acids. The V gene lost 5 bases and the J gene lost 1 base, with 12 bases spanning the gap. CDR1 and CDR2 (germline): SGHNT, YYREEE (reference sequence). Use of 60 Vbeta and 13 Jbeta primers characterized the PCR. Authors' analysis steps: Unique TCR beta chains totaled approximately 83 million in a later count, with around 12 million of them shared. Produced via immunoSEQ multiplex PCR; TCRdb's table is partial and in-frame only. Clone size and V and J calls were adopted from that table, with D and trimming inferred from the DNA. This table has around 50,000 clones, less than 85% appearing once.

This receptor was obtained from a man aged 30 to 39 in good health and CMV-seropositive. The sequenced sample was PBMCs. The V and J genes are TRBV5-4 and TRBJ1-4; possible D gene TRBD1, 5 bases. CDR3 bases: TGTGCCAGCAGTTCGGAAGGGGTAACTAATGAAAAACTGTTTTTT. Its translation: CASSSEGVTNEKLFF.